This T cell receptor beta chain was observed in a study of shared clonotypes between healthy human individuals (dated by TCRdb to the early 2020s). At the level of the whole study: A couple of women and a few men aged 18 to 49 years were included in the cohort. To estimate repertoire size and how much clonotype sharing occurs between individuals, the study deeply sequenced the blood TCR repertoires of a handful of healthy adults. To increase sequencing depth and limit assay-specific biases, different laboratories used diverse techniques to prepare libraries and sequence TCR repertoires. Each donor's leukapheresis produced roughly between roughly 0.85 and 10 billion PBMCs. Per donor, three plates each were used for CD4 naive and CD4 memory, two for CD8 naive, and one for CD8 memory.

TCR CDR3 regions were amplified from genomic DNA by multiplex PCR using the deep immunoSEQ assay. Extracted genomic DNA from each cell subset was spread evenly across all wells of several immunoSEQ 96-well plates, with each plate serving as a replicate. For sorted subsets, each replicate PCR was loaded with 200 to 250 ng genomic DNA, equivalent to approximately 33,000 T cell genomes. The purified libraries were quantified using a Qubit 3.0 fluorometer, sized with a Bioanalyzer 2100, and then quantified again using the KAPA Library Quantification kit. Each immunoSEQ 96-well plate was sequenced on its own single-read 150-cycle Illumina NextSeq 550 flow cell. For the original study's pipeline: The immunoSEQ output contained only junctional sequences without quality scores, so filtering could not match that applied to full-length reads. To assign V/J genes and CDR3, sequences were annotated using PyIR, a Python wrapper for IgBLAST v1.9, with IMGT germline references. Reads with weak V/J assignments (E-value above 1e-6), missing CDR3, stop codons, out-of-frame junctions, or ambiguous translated residues were removed. V3J clonotypes were defined as sequences sharing the same inferred V gene, J gene, and CDR3 amino acid sequence. Percentage overlap between repertoires was computed as shared unique clonotypes divided by the size of the smaller repertoire. RTK rarefaction, the Chao1 estimator, and Recon v2.1 estimates of unobserved clonotypes were used to assess repertoire richness. For all TCRbeta clonotypes obtained by the gDNA method from several donors, generation probabilities were computed with OLGA. TCRdb provides this immuneACCESS table in a form limited to in-frame rearrangements. Some clones are lacking; in checked studies, under half of them reflect an unresolved V gene, and why the rest are absent is not known. That table is the source of V, J and clone size, and D and trimming were worked out from the DNA. The sample table shows some 680,000 clones, and more than 70% are seen once. In total, the top ten clones hold around 2% of the sample.

V lost 1 base and J lost 1 base; the stretch between them is 10 bases long. CDR1 SGHDN and CDR2 FVKESK are derived from the germline V gene. There are 15 amino acids in the CDR3, from cysteine to phenylalanine inclusive. Here the CDR3 DNA is all that survives: 45 bases in frame from base 1. General study outcomes and caveats: Pairwise subsampling indicated that sequencing depth was expected to affect the degree of clonotype sharing among donors. Even with the large sequencing depth, rarefaction of the sorted-subset datasets indicated that sequencing was incomplete. Sampling was restricted to blood, and TCR repertoires in tissue are likely to differ from TCR repertoires in blood. When several donors were compared, the shared fraction of clonotypes was around 5.1% for naive CD4, around 3.5% for naive CD8, 2.3% for memory CD4, and under 0.5% for memory CD8. Because the study included only a small number of donors, the genetic and exposure-history diversity represented was limited. Compared with non-shared clonotypes, clonotypes shared by all four sorted-subset donors had higher generation probabilities. Naive subsets generally had larger estimated clonotype richness than memory subsets did.

As for this clone: Its binding antigen is unknown. Base quality data are lacking; no much larger clone is found one base away.

Donors were healthy HIV-negative adults with no recently reported acute infections or vaccinations. All donors were Caucasian adults living in Nashville, Tennessee, USA. CD4+ T cells were enriched through magnetic negative selection, after which naive cells were positively selected on CD45RA and the remaining negative fraction served as the memory subset. Blood was obtained by leukapheresis, after which PBMCs were separated by Ficoll-Histopaque density gradient centrifugation and cryopreserved in liquid nitrogen vapor phase. Analytical flow cytometry was used to check the purity and quantity of every magnetically sorted T cell population. Genomic DNA was isolated from each sorted fraction and quantified by UV absorbance on a Nanodrop 2000c.

The sequenced sample consisted of memory CD4+ T cells sorted from blood. Read against the paper, the sample's cell subset or site label means: CD45RA-negative fraction. The chain is assembled from TRBV14 and TRBJ1-1; a tentative D match to TRBD1 spans 6 bases. This sequence was found in a young woman in good health. The DNA sequence follows: TGTGCCAGCAGCCAAGCCCTAGGGGGGAACACTGAAGCTTTCTTT. Translated, this gives CASSQALGGNTEAFF.